This is a list of T cell receptor beta chains from one sample in a study of blood T cell repertoires in COVID-19. Libraries were prepared by immunoSEQ multiplex PCR; TCRdb keeps only in-frame clonotypes and omits some of them. The sample includes some 140,000 clones, over 75% seen only once; the top ten take more than 2%. Sequenced sample: peripheral blood. The receptors shown here come from a man between 65 and 85 years old with active COVID-19. Both conserved end residues are part of each CDR3. D genes are given only for firm matches. Clone size is stated in some rows and not others, as once, few, many or a class when expanded.

TRBV28	TRBJ2-7	.	TRBD1	TGTGCCAGCACCTCCATGGACAGGGGGCAGACCTACGAGCAGTACTTC	CASTSMDRGQTYEQYF
TRBV5-5	TRBJ2-7	few	TRBD1	TGTGCCAGCAGCCGGGACAGGAGCTCCTACGAGCAGTACTTC	CASSRDRSSYEQYF
TRBV27	TRBJ1-6	.	.	TGTGCCAGCAGTTTTCGAGGGAACAATTCACCCCTCCACTTT	CASSFRGNNSPLHF
TRBV14	TRBJ2-7	once	.	TGTGCCAGCAGCCAAGAGAATAGTCCCGCCTACGAGCAGTACTTC	CASSQENSPAYEQYF
TRBV5-5	TRBJ2-1	.	.	TGTGCCAGCAGCTCGAACTTCTATGAGCAGTTCTTC	CASSSNFYEQFF
TRBV28	TRBJ1-5	.	TRBD1	TGTGCCAGCACCCGCCGGGACAGGGGCCGCAATCAGCCCCAGCATTTT	CASTRRDRGRNQPQHF
TRBV5-8	TRBJ2-1	.	.	TGTGCCAGCAGTTTTGACAGAGCGTTGTACAATGAGCAGTTCTTC	CASSFDRALYNEQFF
TRBV5-6	TRBJ2-1	.	.	TGTGCCAGCAGCTCCGACTACACGGGGGCCTACAATGAGCAGTTCTTC	CASSSDYTGAYNEQFF
TRBV11-2	TRBJ1-6	.	.	TGTGCCAGCAGCTTGGCAGGGCAAAATTCACCCCTCCACTTT	CASSLAGQNSPLHF
TRBV29-1	TRBJ2-2	.	TRBD1	TGCAGCGTGGCCGGGACAGGGAACACCGGGGAGCTGTTTTTT	CSVAGTGNTGELFF
TRBV5-4	TRBJ1-1	.	TRBD1	TGTGCCAGCAGCTTGCAGAGGGGGCAGAACACTGAAGCTTTCTTT	CASSLQRGQNTEAFF
TRBV6-6	TRBJ2-3	.	TRBD2	TGTGCCAGCAGCCCCGGACTAGCGGGGGATACGCAGTATTTT	CASSPGLAGDTQYF
TRBV6-5	TRBJ1-6	.	.	TGTGCCAGCGCCGCAGGGAATTCACCCCTCCACTTT	CASAAGNSPLHF
TRBV5-4	TRBJ2-1	.	.	TGTGCCAGCAGCTCGTCAGTCGCCTACAATGAGCAGTTCTTC	CASSSSVAYNEQFF
TRBV27	TRBJ1-6	.	.	TGTGCCAGCAGTATGGACAGCTCCTATAATTCACCCCTCCACTTT	CASSMDSSYNSPLHF
TRBV2	TRBJ2-1	.	.	TGTGCCAGCAGTGAAGCGCGGGGAGGAGAGCAGTTCTTC	CASSEARGGEQFF
TRBV6-1	TRBJ2-7	.	.	TGTGCCAGCAGTTCAGGTAGCTACGAGCAGTACTTC	CASSSGSYEQYF
TRBV3-1/TRBV3-2	TRBJ1-1	.	TRBD1	TGTGCCAGCTGCAGACAGGGGGGTACTGAAGCTTTCTTT	CASCRQGGTEAFF
TRBV28	TRBJ1-5	.	.	TGTGCCAGCAGTTTGAGTAGCAATCAGCCCCAGCATTTT	CASSLSSNQPQHF
TRBV18	TRBJ1-2	few	.	TGTGCCAGCTCATTACGGACAACCGAATATGGCTACACCTTC	CASSLRTTEYGYTF
TRBV18	TRBJ2-6	.	.	TGTGCCAGCTCACCCGACCTAGCCGGCTCTGGGGCCAACGTCCTGACTTTC	CASSPDLAGSGANVLTF
TRBV28	TRBJ2-5	.	TRBD1	TGTGCCAGCAGTTCACCCACAGGGGGTGTAGAGACCCAGTACTTC	CASSSPTGGVETQYF
TRBV5-1	TRBJ2-5	once	.	TGCGCCAGCAGCCTACAAGAGACCCAGTACTTC	CASSLQETQYF
TRBV5-1	TRBJ1-1	.	TRBD1	TGCGCCAGCAGCCCCGACACAGGGGCGAACACTGAAGCTTTCTTT	CASSPDTGANTEAFF
TRBV24-1	TRBJ2-1	few	TRBD2	TGTGCCACCAGTGATGTGACTAGCGGGAGAACCTATGAGCAGTTCTTC	CATSDVTSGRTYEQFF
TRBV5-5	TRBJ1-2	.	.	TGTGCCAGCAGCTTGGAGGTTTCGCCGGGACAAAGATATGGCTACACCTTC	CASSLEVSPGQRYGYTF
TRBV29-1	TRBJ2-1	.	TRBD2	TGCAGCGCCCGGCGGACTAGCGGGATCGATGAGCAGTTCTTC	CSARRTSGIDEQFF
TRBV7-2	TRBJ1-5	.	.	TGTGCCAGCAGCCCCCGACGGGGTCAGCCCCAGCATTTT	CASSPRRGQPQHF
TRBV2	TRBJ2-1	.	TRBD1	TGTGCCAGCAGCCGGGACAGCAAAAACAATGAGCAGTTCTTC	CASSRDSKNNEQFF
TRBV10-2	TRBJ1-1	.	.	TGCGCCAGCCAATGGGGCACCGACGCTGAAGCTTTCTTT	CASQWGTDAEAFF
TRBV7-2	TRBJ2-5	.	TRBD2	TGTGCCAGCACCCCTAGCGGGGCCCAAGAGACCCAGTACTTC	CASTPSGAQETQYF
TRBV28	TRBJ1-6	.	TRBD1	TGTGCCAGCAGTTTATGGGGACAGGGCAATTCACCCCTCCACTTT	CASSLWGQGNSPLHF
TRBV7-3	TRBJ2-2	once	TRBD2	TGTGCCAGCAGCTACTCGCCTCTAGCGGGATTGGACACCGGGGAGCTGTTTTTT	CASSYSPLAGLDTGELFF
TRBV7-9	TRBJ1-3	.	.	TGTGCCAGCAGCTTAGCGACACAGGGTCCTGGAAACACCATATATTTT	CASSLATQGPGNTIYF
TRBV30	TRBJ1-4	.	TRBD1	TGTGCCTGGACGGGACAGGGTCATGAAAAACTGTTTTTT	CAWTGQGHEKLFF
TRBV19	TRBJ2-1	.	TRBD2	TGTGCCAGTAGAGGGCTAGCGGAAAACAATGAGCAGTTCTTC	CASRGLAENNEQFF
TRBV5-4	TRBJ2-3	.	TRBD2	TGTGCCAGCAGCTTTACTAGCGGGAGAGAGGCAGATACGCAGTATTTT	CASSFTSGREADTQYF
TRBV4-1	TRBJ2-5	.	.	TGCGCCAGCAGCCAAACTACAGGGAGAGAGACCCAGTACTTC	CASSQTTGRETQYF
TRBV9	TRBJ2-3	once	.	TGTGCCAGCAGCGTAGGGGGCGGGACGGGTACAGATACGCAGTATTTT	CASSVGGGTGTDTQYF
TRBV7-6	TRBJ1-1	.	.	TGTGCCAGCAGCTCGGACACTAAGAACACTGAAGCTTTCTTT	CASSSDTKNTEAFF
TRBV5-4	TRBJ2-1	.	.	TGTGCCAGCAGCTTGAGTAGTAGCGGTACCTACAATGAGCAGTTCTTC	CASSLSSSGTYNEQFF
TRBV5-6	TRBJ2-3	.	TRBD2	TGTGCCAGCAGCCGTCCGAGGGGGACTAGCGTCCCAGATACGCAGTATTTT	CASSRPRGTSVPDTQYF